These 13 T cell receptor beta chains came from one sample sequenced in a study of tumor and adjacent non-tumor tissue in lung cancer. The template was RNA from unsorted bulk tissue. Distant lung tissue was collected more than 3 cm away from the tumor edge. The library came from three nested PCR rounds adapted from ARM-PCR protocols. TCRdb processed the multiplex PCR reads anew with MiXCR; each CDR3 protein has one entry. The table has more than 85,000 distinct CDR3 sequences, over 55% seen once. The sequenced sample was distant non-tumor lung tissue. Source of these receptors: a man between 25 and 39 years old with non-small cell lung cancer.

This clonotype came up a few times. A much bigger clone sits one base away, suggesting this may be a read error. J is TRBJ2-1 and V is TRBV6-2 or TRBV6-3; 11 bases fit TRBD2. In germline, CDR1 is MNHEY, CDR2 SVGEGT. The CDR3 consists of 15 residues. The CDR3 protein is CASSHLLAGDNEQLF. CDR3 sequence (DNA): TGTGCCAGCAGCCACTTACTAGCGGGGGACAATGAGCAGCTCTTC.

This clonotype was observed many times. Written as DNA, the CDR3 is TGTGCCAGCAGCTTGCTCACACGGGAACCTGGGGAGCTGTTTTTT. Its translation: CASSLLTREPGELFF. This chain connects TRBV5-6 to TRBJ2-2, with D possibly being TRBD2 (5 bases). Deletions cut 1 base from V and 8 bases from J, with 15 bases between. This CDR3 region has 15 residues. The germline gives CDR1 SGHDT, CDR2 YYEEEE.

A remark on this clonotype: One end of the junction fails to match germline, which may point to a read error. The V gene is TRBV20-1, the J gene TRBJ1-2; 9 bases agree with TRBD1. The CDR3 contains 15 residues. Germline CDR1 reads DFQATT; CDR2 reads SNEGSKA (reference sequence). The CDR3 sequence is CSARARTGENYGCTF. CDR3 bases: TGCAGTGCTAGGGCTAGGACAGGGGAAAACTATGGCTGCACCTTC.

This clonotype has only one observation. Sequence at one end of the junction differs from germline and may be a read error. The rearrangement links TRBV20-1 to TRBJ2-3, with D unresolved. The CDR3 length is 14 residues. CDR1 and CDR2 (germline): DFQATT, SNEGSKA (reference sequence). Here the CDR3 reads CRASLTTIPESQYF. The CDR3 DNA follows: TGCAGAGCTAGTCTAACCACGATTCCCGAATCGCAGTATTTT.

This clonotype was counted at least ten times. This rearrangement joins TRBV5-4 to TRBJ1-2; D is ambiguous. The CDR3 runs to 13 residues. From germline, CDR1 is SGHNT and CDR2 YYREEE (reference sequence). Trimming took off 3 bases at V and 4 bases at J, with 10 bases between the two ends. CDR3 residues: CASSSFGVYGYTF. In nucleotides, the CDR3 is TGTGCCAGCAGCTCCTTCGGGGTCTATGGCTACACCTTC.

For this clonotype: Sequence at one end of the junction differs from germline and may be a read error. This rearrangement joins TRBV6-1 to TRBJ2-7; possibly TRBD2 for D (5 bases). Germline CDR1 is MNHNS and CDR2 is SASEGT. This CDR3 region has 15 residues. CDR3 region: CVSSEEEVGVGEQYF. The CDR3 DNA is TGTGTCAGCAGTGAAGAGGAAGTAGGAGTCGGGGAGCAGTATTTC.

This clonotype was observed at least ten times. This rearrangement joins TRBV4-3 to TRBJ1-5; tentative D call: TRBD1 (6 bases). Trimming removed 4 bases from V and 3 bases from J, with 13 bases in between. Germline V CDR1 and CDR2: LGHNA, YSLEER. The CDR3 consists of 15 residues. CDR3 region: CASSPYWGPNQPQHF. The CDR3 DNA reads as TGCGCCAGCAGCCCCTATTGGGGGCCCAATCAGCCCCAGCATTTT.

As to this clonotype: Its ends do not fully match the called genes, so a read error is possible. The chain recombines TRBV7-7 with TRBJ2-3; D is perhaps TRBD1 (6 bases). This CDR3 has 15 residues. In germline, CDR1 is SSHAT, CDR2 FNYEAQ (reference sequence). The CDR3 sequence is CASSLMTGAQDTQYF. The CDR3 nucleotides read TGTGCTAGCAGCTTGATGACAGGTGCCCAAGATACGCAGTATTTT.

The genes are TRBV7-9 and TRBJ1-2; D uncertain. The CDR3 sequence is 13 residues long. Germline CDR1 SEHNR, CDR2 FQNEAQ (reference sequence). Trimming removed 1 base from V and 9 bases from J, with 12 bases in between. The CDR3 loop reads CASSLGAAYSYTF. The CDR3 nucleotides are TGTGCCAGCAGCTTAGGGGCAGCTTATAGCTACACCTTC.

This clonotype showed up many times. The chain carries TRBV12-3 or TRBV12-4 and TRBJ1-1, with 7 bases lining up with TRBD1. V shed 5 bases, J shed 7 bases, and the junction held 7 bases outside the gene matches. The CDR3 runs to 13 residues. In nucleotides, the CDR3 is TGTGCCAGCAGTCAAGGGACAGCCCTTGAAGCTTTCTTT. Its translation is CASSQGTALEAFF.

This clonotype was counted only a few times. The CDR3 sequence: CASSATTGNQPQHF. CDR3 bases: TGTGCCAGCAGCGCAACTACAGGGAATCAGCCCCAGCATTTT. The chain has TRBV11-2 and TRBJ1-5; TRBD1 is a possible D gene (6 bases). CDR1 is SGHAT, CDR2 FQNNGV, per germline. The CDR3 loop spans 14 amino acids. V was clipped by 5 bases and J by 4 bases, with 12 bases between them.

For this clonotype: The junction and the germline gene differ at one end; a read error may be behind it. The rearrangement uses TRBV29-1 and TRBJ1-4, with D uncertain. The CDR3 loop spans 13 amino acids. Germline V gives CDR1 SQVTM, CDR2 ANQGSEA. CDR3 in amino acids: CSILAATSEKLFF. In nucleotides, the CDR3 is TGCAGCATCTTGGCTGCAACTAGTGAAAAACTGTTTTTT.

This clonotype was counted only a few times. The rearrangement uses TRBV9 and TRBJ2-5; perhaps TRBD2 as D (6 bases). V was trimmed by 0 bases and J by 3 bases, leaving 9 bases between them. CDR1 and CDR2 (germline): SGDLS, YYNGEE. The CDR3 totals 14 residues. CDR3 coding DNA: TGTGCCAGCAGCGTAGATGGGGGGAAAGAGACCCAGTACTTC. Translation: CASSVDGGKETQYF.